The 8 T cell receptor beta chains below all came from one sample that was sequenced in a study of Ad26.COV2.S vaccination and SARS-CoV-2 variants. Using immunoSEQ multiplex PCR, the repertoire was profiled, and TCRdb retains in-frame clones only, with some absent. The top ten clones hold less than 3.5% of a sample with more than 250,000 clones, around 87% of them seen once. Treatment of the sample: around 19 received Ad26.COV2.S at low or high dose, single or two shots; several received placebo; per-sample allocation not given. The samples were gathered on day 63 after the first injection of vaccine or placebo. This specimen consisted of peripheral blood, obtained in a trial of Ad26.COV2.S vaccine versus placebo. The origin of the receptors is a person between 18 and 65 years old who received the Ad26.COV2.S COVID-19 vaccine or a placebo.

The V gene is TRBV5-1, the J gene TRBJ2-7; 10 bases fit TRBD1. From germline, CDR1 is SGHRS and CDR2 YFSETQ. The CDR3 loop spans 15 amino acids. V lost 0 bases to trimming and J lost 2 bases; unmatched junction nucleotides: 2. The CDR3 spells CASSLVGQGAYEQYF. DNA for the CDR3: TGCGCCAGCAGCTTGGTCGGACAGGGGGCCTACGAGCAGTACTTC.

The chain combines TRBV5-1 with TRBJ2-1; 12 nucleotides agree with TRBD2. The CDR3 is made up of 17 amino acids. V shed 4 bases and J 7 bases; nucleotides not matched to a gene: 12. Germline V gives CDR1 SGHRS, CDR2 YFSETQ. The CDR3 region is CASSHPRLAGENNEQFF. As DNA, the CDR3 is TGCGCCAGCAGCCACCCCCGACTAGCGGGAGAAAATAATGAGCAGTTCTTC. The complete variable domain, with remaining parts taken from reference TRBV5-1 and TRBJ2-1, reads KAGVTQTPRYLIKTRGQQVTLSCSPISGHRSVSWYQQTPGQGLQFLFEYFSETQRNKGNFPGRFSGRQFSNSRSEMNVSTLELGDSALYLCASSHPRLAGENNEQFFGPGTRLTVL.

This CDR3 reads CASSLGRGQFF. DNA of the CDR3: TGTGCCAGCAGTTTGGGTAGAGGGCAGTTCTTC. The chain has TRBV27 and TRBJ2-1, with D unclear. The CDR3 runs to 11 residues. V gave up 3 bases and J gave up 12 bases, with 9 bases separating them. Germline CDR1 and CDR2: MNHEY and SMNVEV (reference sequence).

The chain has TRBV27 and TRBJ1-4; unclear D gene. Germline V gives CDR1 MNHEY, CDR2 SMNVEV (reference sequence). The germline V and J ends were trimmed by 4 bases and 6 bases, with 21 bases remaining between them. The CDR3 runs to 17 residues. The CDR3 sequence is CASSYTEGLRRYEKLFF. CDR3 nucleotide sequence: TGTGCCAGCAGTTATACAGAAGGATTGCGCCGGTATGAAAAACTGTTTTTT.

This clone was observed many times. J is TRBJ2-3 and V is TRBV6-4; 8 nucleotides line up with TRBD2. CDR1 and CDR2 (germline): MRHNA, SNTAGT. V lost 3 bases to trimming and J lost 2 bases; unmatched junction nucleotides: 1. The CDR3 loop spans 14 amino acids. CDR3 DNA sequence: TGTGCCAGCAGTGAGCGGGGGGCCACAGATACGCAGTATTTT. Its protein product is CASSERGATDTQYF.

Regarding this clone: At one end the junction does not follow the germline gene, possibly because of a read error. The chain couples TRBV7-7 to TRBJ1-6; D is ambiguous. Germline assignment: CDR1 SSHAT and CDR2 FNYEAQ (reference sequence). The CDR3 extends over 19 amino acids. CDR3: CASSLESKGRWGEDSPLHF. The CDR3 DNA reads TGTGCTAGCAGCTTAGAGTCGAAGGGTAGGTGGGGTGAGGATTCACCCCTCCACTTT.

The chain couples TRBV6-5 to TRBJ1-3; 7 bases agree with TRBD1. The germline gives CDR1 MNHEY, CDR2 SVGAGI. The CDR3 has 15 residues. With V trimmed by 7 bases and J by 0 bases, 6 bases remained unmatched. The CDR3, as DNA: TGTGCCAGCACATCGGGACAGTTCTCTGGAAACACCATATATTTT. As protein: CASTSGQFSGNTIYF.

The chain recombines TRBV5-1 with TRBJ2-5, with D tentatively TRBD2 (6 bases). V was shortened by 4 bases and J by 4 bases, with 14 bases between the two germline ends. The CDR3 runs 14 residues. Per germline, CDR1 SGHRS and CDR2 YFSETQ. CDR3 amino acids: CASSPAGSIETQYF. DNA of the CDR3: TGCGCCAGCAGCCCGGCCGGGAGTATAGAGACCCAGTACTTC.